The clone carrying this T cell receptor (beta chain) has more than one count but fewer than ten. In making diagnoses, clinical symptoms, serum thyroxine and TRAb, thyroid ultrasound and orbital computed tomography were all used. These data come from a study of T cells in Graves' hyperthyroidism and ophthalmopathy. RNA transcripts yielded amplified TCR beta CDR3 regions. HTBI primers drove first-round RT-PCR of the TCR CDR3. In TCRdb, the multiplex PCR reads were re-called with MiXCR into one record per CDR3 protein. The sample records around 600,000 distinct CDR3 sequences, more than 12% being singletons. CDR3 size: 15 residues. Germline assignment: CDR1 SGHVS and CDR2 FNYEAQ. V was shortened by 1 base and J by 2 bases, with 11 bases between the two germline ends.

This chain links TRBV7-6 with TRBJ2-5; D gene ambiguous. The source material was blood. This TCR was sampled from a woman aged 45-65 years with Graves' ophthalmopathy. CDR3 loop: CASSLESQLQETQYF. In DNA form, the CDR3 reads TGTGCCAGCAGCTTAGAATCACAACTACAAGAGACCCAGTACTTC.